These T cell receptor beta chains were read from a single sample in a study of neoadjuvant anti-PD-1 for oral cavity cancer. The table came from immunoSEQ multiplex PCR; TCRdb's copy has only in-frame clones and leaves some out. Here the sample spans some 15,000 clones, around 75% being singletons. Sequencing used PBMCs, obtained before nivolumab (anti-PD-1) treatment. These receptors originate from a person aged 35 to 85 with oral cavity squamous cell carcinoma. Each CDR3 is given with its conserved first and last residue. Each record gives: J gene, V gene, clone size, D gene, CDR3 protein, CDR3 DNA. The D gene is left open where the match is weak. Size is omitted from some rows. Given values are once, few, many or a class for expanded clones.

j_call: TRBJ2-7; v_call: TRBV2; clone_size: once; d_call: -; cdr3_aa: CASSEARGSSQTYEQYF; cdr3_nt: TGTGCCAGCAGTGAAGCGCGGGGCAGCTCCCAAACCTACGAGCAGTACTTC
j_call: TRBJ1-5; v_call: TRBV7-2; clone_size: -; d_call: -; cdr3_aa: CASSLVGNQPQHF; cdr3_nt: TGTGCCAGCAGCTTAGTGGGTAATCAGCCCCAGCATTTT
j_call: TRBJ1-3; v_call: TRBV4-1; clone_size: -; d_call: -; cdr3_aa: CASSRTGNTIYF; cdr3_nt: TGCGCCAGCAGCCGCACAGGGAACACCATATATTTT
j_call: TRBJ1-5; v_call: TRBV7-8; clone_size: -; d_call: -; cdr3_aa: CASSLGHNQPQHF; cdr3_nt: TGTGCCAGCAGCTTAGGACACAATCAGCCCCAGCATTTT
j_call: TRBJ2-1; v_call: TRBV5-1; clone_size: -; d_call: -; cdr3_aa: CASSGTLGEEGSYNEQFF; cdr3_nt: TGCGCCAGCAGCGGTACCCTTGGGGAGGAAGGGTCCTACAATGAGCAGTTCTTC
j_call: TRBJ1-5; v_call: TRBV27; clone_size: few; d_call: TRBD1; cdr3_aa: CASRAGTGGSQPQHF; cdr3_nt: TGTGCCAGCAGGGCCGGGACAGGGGGTTCACAGCCCCAGCATTTT
j_call: TRBJ1-3; v_call: TRBV7-3; clone_size: few; d_call: -; cdr3_aa: CASSRDSGNTIYF; cdr3_nt: TGTGCCAGCTCCAGAGACAGCGGAAACACCATATATTTT
j_call: TRBJ2-7; v_call: TRBV29-1; clone_size: -; d_call: -; cdr3_aa: CSVTGHEPYEQYF; cdr3_nt: TGCAGCGTAACGGGACACGAACCCTACGAGCAGTACTTC
j_call: TRBJ1-4; v_call: TRBV2; clone_size: -; d_call: TRBD1; cdr3_aa: CASSTGGDEKLFF; cdr3_nt: TGTGCCAGCAGCACAGGGGGCGATGAAAAACTGTTTTTT
j_call: TRBJ1-4; v_call: TRBV27; clone_size: -; d_call: -; cdr3_aa: CASSLLVGEKLFF; cdr3_nt: TGTGCCAGCAGTTTATTGGTGGGGGAGAAACTGTTTTTT
j_call: TRBJ2-3; v_call: TRBV7-2; clone_size: -; d_call: -; cdr3_aa: CASSLSIWGPGTDTQYF; cdr3_nt: TGTGCCAGCAGCTTAAGTATCTGGGGACCAGGGACAGATACGCAGTATTTT
j_call: TRBJ1-6; v_call: TRBV27; clone_size: once; d_call: -; cdr3_aa: CASSPPSGSYNSPLHF; cdr3_nt: TGTGCCAGCAGTCCTCCTAGCGGCTCCTATAATTCACCCCTCCACTTT
j_call: TRBJ2-5; v_call: TRBV4-2; clone_size: -; d_call: TRBD2; cdr3_aa: CASSPLAGGQETQYF; cdr3_nt: TGTGCCAGCAGCCCCCTGGCGGGAGGCCAAGAGACCCAGTACTTC
j_call: TRBJ2-7; v_call: TRBV5-8; clone_size: once; d_call: -; cdr3_aa: CASSLVVPPYEQYF; cdr3_nt: TGTGCCAGCAGCTTGGTCGTTCCGCCCTACGAGCAGTACTTC
j_call: TRBJ2-7; v_call: TRBV2; clone_size: -; d_call: TRBD1; cdr3_aa: CASRGQGLYEQYF; cdr3_nt: TGTGCCAGCAGGGGACAGGGGCTCTACGAGCAGTACTTC
j_call: TRBJ2-7; v_call: TRBV15; clone_size: -; d_call: -; cdr3_aa: CATSRDRGREQYF; cdr3_nt: TGTGCCACCAGCAGAGATCGGGGCCGCGAGCAGTACTTC
j_call: TRBJ2-6; v_call: TRBV6-5; clone_size: -; d_call: -; cdr3_aa: CASKGGSGANVLTF; cdr3_nt: TGTGCCAGCAAAGGGGGCTCTGGGGCCAACGTCCTGACTTTC
j_call: TRBJ1-2; v_call: TRBV27; clone_size: -; d_call: -; cdr3_aa: CASSYLARVGYGYTF; cdr3_nt: TGTGCCAGCAGTTATTTGGCCAGGGTGGGGTATGGCTACACCTTC
j_call: TRBJ2-7; v_call: TRBV7-9; clone_size: -; d_call: TRBD2; cdr3_aa: CASSPWGLAGGNYEQYF; cdr3_nt: TGTGCCAGCAGCCCGTGGGGACTAGCGGGAGGAAACTACGAGCAGTACTTC
j_call: TRBJ1-1; v_call: TRBV5-1; clone_size: few; d_call: -; cdr3_aa: CASSNQGGNTEAFF; cdr3_nt: TGCGCCAGCAGCAATCAAGGGGGGAACACTGAAGCTTTCTTT
j_call: TRBJ1-2; v_call: TRBV2; clone_size: -; d_call: -; cdr3_aa: CASSATGSPGGYTF; cdr3_nt: TGTGCCAGCAGTGCGACCGGGAGCCCAGGGGGCTACACCTTC
j_call: TRBJ1-1; v_call: TRBV28; clone_size: -; d_call: -; cdr3_aa: CASSLTFTEAFF; cdr3_nt: TGTGCCAGCAGTTTAACGTTCACTGAAGCTTTCTTT
j_call: TRBJ1-2; v_call: TRBV10-3; clone_size: -; d_call: TRBD1; cdr3_aa: CAISTTGGLDYGYTF; cdr3_nt: TGTGCCATCAGTACCACAGGGGGCCTCGACTATGGCTACACCTTC
j_call: TRBJ1-4; v_call: TRBV6-5; clone_size: once; d_call: -; cdr3_aa: CASRKGILLEKLFF; cdr3_nt: TGTGCCAGCCGTAAGGGGATACTTCTTGAAAAACTGTTTTTT
j_call: TRBJ1-5; v_call: TRBV19; clone_size: few; d_call: -; cdr3_aa: CASTPFSRNQPQHF; cdr3_nt: TGTGCCAGTACCCCATTTAGCCGCAATCAGCCCCAGCATTTT
j_call: TRBJ2-3; v_call: TRBV2; clone_size: -; d_call: -; cdr3_aa: CASTRQTTDTQYF; cdr3_nt: TGTGCCAGCACCCGACAGACCACAGATACGCAGTATTTT
j_call: TRBJ2-3; v_call: TRBV5-1; clone_size: -; d_call: -; cdr3_aa: CASSFRGGTDTQYF; cdr3_nt: TGCGCCAGCAGCTTTCGAGGGGGCACAGATACGCAGTATTTT
j_call: TRBJ1-5; v_call: TRBV27; clone_size: -; d_call: TRBD1; cdr3_aa: CASKLTGTEGNQPQHF; cdr3_nt: TGTGCCAGCAAGTTGACAGGGACCGAGGGCAATCAGCCCCAGCATTTT
j_call: TRBJ2-1; v_call: TRBV19; clone_size: -; d_call: -; cdr3_aa: CASREPGPDFIYNEQFF; cdr3_nt: TGTGCCAGTAGAGAACCGGGACCCGACTTTATTTACAATGAGCAGTTCTTC
j_call: TRBJ1-1; v_call: TRBV10-2; clone_size: -; d_call: TRBD1; cdr3_aa: CASSPDPTGRTEAFF; cdr3_nt: TGCGCCAGCAGTCCAGACCCGACAGGGCGGACTGAAGCTTTCTTT
j_call: TRBJ2-3; v_call: TRBV27; clone_size: -; d_call: -; cdr3_aa: CASSVIKGGRRTDTQYF; cdr3_nt: TGTGCCAGCAGCGTCATCAAGGGGGGGAGGCGCACAGATACGCAGTATTTT
j_call: TRBJ1-2; v_call: TRBV9; clone_size: -; d_call: TRBD1; cdr3_aa: CASSDPGTGGASYGYTF; cdr3_nt: TGTGCCAGCAGCGACCCCGGGACAGGGGGCGCCAGCTATGGCTACACCTTC
j_call: TRBJ1-1; v_call: TRBV7-3; clone_size: few; d_call: TRBD1; cdr3_aa: CASRSGTANTEAFF; cdr3_nt: TGTGCCAGCAGATCCGGGACAGCGAACACTGAAGCTTTCTTT
j_call: TRBJ2-7; v_call: TRBV6-8; clone_size: -; d_call: -; cdr3_aa: CASSYLVGLYEQYF; cdr3_nt: TGTGCCAGCAGTTACCTCGTGGGCCTCTACGAGCAGTACTTC
j_call: TRBJ1-2; v_call: TRBV10-2; clone_size: few; d_call: -; cdr3_aa: CAAAPGSNYGYTF; cdr3_nt: TGCGCCGCCGCCCCCGGTTCTAACTATGGCTACACCTTC
j_call: TRBJ2-3; v_call: TRBV28; clone_size: once; d_call: TRBD2; cdr3_aa: CASSLLAGGTDTQYF; cdr3_nt: TGTGCCAGCAGCCTACTAGCGGGGGGCACAGATACGCAGTATTTT
j_call: TRBJ2-5; v_call: TRBV2; clone_size: -; d_call: TRBD1; cdr3_aa: CASSPPGQGPKTQYF; cdr3_nt: TGTGCCAGCAGTCCCCCGGGACAGGGTCCAAAGACCCAGTACTTC
j_call: TRBJ2-6; v_call: TRBV4-1; clone_size: -; d_call: -; cdr3_aa: CASSRTTSGANVLTF; cdr3_nt: TGCGCCAGCAGCCGTACGACTTCTGGGGCCAACGTCCTGACTTTC
j_call: TRBJ1-2; v_call: TRBV28; clone_size: -; d_call: -; cdr3_aa: CASSLSRYGYTF; cdr3_nt: TGTGCCAGCAGTTTATCTCGGTATGGCTACACCTTC
j_call: TRBJ1-2; v_call: TRBV19; clone_size: -; d_call: TRBD1; cdr3_aa: CASSIERTGVVYGYTF; cdr3_nt: TGTGCCAGTAGTATAGAGAGGACAGGGGTCGTCTATGGCTACACCTTC
j_call: TRBJ1-3; v_call: TRBV7-2; clone_size: -; d_call: -; cdr3_aa: CASSFEFSGNTIYF; cdr3_nt: TGTGCCAGCAGCTTTGAGTTCTCTGGAAACACCATATATTTT
j_call: TRBJ1-3; v_call: TRBV7-2; clone_size: -; d_call: TRBD1; cdr3_aa: CASSLGQGWNTIYF; cdr3_nt: TGTGCCAGCAGCTTGGGACAGGGGTGGAACACCATATATTTT